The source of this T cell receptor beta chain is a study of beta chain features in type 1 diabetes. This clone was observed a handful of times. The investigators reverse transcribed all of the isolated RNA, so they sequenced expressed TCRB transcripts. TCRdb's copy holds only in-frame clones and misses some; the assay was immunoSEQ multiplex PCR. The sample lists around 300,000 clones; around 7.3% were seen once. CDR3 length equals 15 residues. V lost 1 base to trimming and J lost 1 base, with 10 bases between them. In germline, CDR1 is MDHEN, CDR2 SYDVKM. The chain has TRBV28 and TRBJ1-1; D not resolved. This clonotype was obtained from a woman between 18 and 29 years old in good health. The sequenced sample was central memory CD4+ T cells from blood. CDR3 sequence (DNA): TGTGCCAGCAGTTTATTCCCTTACTCGAACACTGAAGCTTTCTTT. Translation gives CASSLFPYSNTEAFF.